This TCR beta chain was documented in a study of cytomegalovirus exposure and HLA in healthy donors. Study background: The use of the same platform for the 100 to 150 validation repertoires and the 650 to 850 first-cohort repertoires was reported by a later analysis. Study findings and constraints: Overall, approximately 150 TCR beta chains were annotated as cytomegalovirus-associated. First-cohort TCR clusters tended to co-occur in the approximately 120 validation repertoires, a later analysis found.

This clone was found a few times. No antigen is known for it. From germline, CDR1 is MDHEN and CDR2 SYDVKM. The CDR3 contains 18 residues. V gave up 5 bases and J gave up 5 bases; unmatched junction bases: 12. Assay used: immunoSEQ multiplex PCR; TCRdb lists only in-frame clones, some missing. The table records over 250,000 clones, 70% to 90% of them present only once. It was the approximately 120-subject validation cohort, separate from the approximately 690-subject first cohort, to which the donors belonged. J is TRBJ2-3 and V is TRBV28; 14 positions match TRBD2. Material for sequencing was PBMCs. This TCR derives from a woman in her late teens or twenties in good health and CMV-seronegative. The CDR3 nucleotides read TGTGCCAGCAGTAGGGGACTAGCGGGAGTGCCACTTAAAGATACGCAGTATTTT. It encodes CASSRGLAGVPLKDTQYF.